A single T cell receptor beta chain is shown here with its context. Its specificity is unknown. The data are from a study of siplizumab effects on memory and regulatory T cells. Libraries were prepared by immunoSEQ multiplex PCR; TCRdb keeps only in-frame clonotypes and omits some of them. The table lists about 72,000 clones, 91% of them singletons. Per germline, CDR1 SNHLY and CDR2 FYNNEI. V lost 6 bases and J 5 bases, leaving 13 bases between the germline ends. The CDR3 is 13 amino acids. Points from the study as a whole: Proliferating siplizumab-culture Tregs lacked confirmation of suppressive function.

Input material: CD8+ T cells sorted from blood. The J gene is TRBJ1-1, the V gene TRBV2; TRBD1 is a possible D gene (5 bases). The receptor was isolated from a human donor in good health. The CDR3 DNA sequence: TGTGCCAGCAGCTACAACGCAGGGACTGAAGCTTTCTTT. Amino acid sequence: CASSYNAGTEAFF.